The source of this T cell receptor beta chain is a study of post-analysis software for immune sequencing data. Study-level background: Patients with relapsing-remitting, secondary progressive and progressive-relapsing multiple sclerosis courses were all represented.

Every TCR beta cDNA library bore unique molecular identifiers. From the PCR reads, TCRdb called clonotypes with MiXCR, one entry per CDR3 protein. This sample carries 650,000 to 850,000 distinct CDR3 sequences, under 70% of them seen once, and the ten largest clones take approximately 4.5%. The sequenced sample consisted of blood. This TCR was recovered from a girl between 5 and 17 years old with multiple sclerosis.

The CDR3 here is CASSRRDTSREQYF. CDR3 sequence (DNA): TGTGCCAGCAGTCGTCGGGACACCTCCCGGGAGCAGTACTTC. The chain employs TRBV2 and TRBJ2-7, with D possibly TRBD1 on 6 matching bases. The CDR3 is made up of 14 amino acids. Between the trimmed V and J ends, which lost 5 bases and 7 bases, there was a span of 18 bases. Germline V gene data show CDR1 as SNHLY and CDR2 as FYNNEI.